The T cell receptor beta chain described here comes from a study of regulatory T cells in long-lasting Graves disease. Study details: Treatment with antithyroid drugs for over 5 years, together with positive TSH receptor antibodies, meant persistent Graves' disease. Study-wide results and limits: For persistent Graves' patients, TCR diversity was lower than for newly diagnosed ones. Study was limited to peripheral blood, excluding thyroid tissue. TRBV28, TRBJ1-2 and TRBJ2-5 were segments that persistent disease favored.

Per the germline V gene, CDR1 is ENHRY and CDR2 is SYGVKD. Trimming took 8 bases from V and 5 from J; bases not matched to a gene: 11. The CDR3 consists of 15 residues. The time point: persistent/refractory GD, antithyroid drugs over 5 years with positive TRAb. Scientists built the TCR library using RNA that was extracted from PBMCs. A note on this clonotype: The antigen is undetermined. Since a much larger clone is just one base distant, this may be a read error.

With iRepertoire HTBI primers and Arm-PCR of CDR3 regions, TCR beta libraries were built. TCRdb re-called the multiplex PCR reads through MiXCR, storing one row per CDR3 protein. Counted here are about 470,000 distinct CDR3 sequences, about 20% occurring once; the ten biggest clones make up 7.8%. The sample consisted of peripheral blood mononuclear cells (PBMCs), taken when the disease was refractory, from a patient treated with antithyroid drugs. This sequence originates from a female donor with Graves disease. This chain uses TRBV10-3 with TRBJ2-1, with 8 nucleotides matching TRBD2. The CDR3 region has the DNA TGTGCCATCGGCCAAGATAGCGGGACAAACAATGAGCAGTTCTTC. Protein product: CAIGQDSGTNNEQFF.